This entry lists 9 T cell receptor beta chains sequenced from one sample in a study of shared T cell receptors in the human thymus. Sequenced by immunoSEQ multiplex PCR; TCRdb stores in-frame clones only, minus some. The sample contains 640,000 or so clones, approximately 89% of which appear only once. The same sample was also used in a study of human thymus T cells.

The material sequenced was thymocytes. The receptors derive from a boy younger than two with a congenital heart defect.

CDR3 bases: TGTGCCAGCAGTGAAAGTAGGGGTAACGAGCAGTACTTC. Translating gives CASSESRGNEQYF. The rearrangement joins TRBV6-1 to TRBJ2-7, with a tentative D call TRBD1 (5 bases). Per the germline V gene, CDR1 is MNHNS and CDR2 is SASEGT. The V end lost 2 bases, the J end lost 5 bases, and 10 bases lay between the germline ends. The CDR3 covers 13 residues.

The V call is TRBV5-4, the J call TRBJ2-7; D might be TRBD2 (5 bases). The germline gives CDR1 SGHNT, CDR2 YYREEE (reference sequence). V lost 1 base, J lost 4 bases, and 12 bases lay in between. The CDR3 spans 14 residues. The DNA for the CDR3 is TGTGCCAGCAGCTTGTCCGGGGAAGGGTACGAGCAGTACTTC. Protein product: CASSLSGEGYEQYF.

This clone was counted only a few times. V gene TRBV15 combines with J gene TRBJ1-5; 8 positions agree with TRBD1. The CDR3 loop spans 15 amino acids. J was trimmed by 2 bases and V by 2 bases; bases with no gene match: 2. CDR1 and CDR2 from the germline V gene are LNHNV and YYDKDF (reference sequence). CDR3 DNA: TGTGCCACCAGCAGATCGGACAGGGGCAATCAGCCCCAGCATTTT. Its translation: CATSRSDRGNQPQHF.

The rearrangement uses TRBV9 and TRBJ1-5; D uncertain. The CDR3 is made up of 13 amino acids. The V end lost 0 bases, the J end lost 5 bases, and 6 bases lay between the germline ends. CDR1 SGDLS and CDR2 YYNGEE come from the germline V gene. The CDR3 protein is CASSVAPDQPQHF. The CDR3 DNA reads TGTGCCAGCAGCGTAGCCCCCGATCAGCCCCAGCATTTT.

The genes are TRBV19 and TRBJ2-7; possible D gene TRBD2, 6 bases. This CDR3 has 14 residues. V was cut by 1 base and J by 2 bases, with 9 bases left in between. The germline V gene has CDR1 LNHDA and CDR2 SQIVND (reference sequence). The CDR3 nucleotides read TGTGCCAGTAGTATAGGGGCTAGCGCCTACGAGCAGTACTTC. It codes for CASSIGASAYEQYF.

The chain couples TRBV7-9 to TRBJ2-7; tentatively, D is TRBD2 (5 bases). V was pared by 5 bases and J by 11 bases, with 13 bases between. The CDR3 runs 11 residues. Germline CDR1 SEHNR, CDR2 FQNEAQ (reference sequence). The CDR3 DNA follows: TGTGCCAGCAGCCATAACGGACTGAAGTACTTC. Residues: CASSHNGLKYF. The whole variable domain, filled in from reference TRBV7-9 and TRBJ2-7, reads DTGVSQNPRHKITKRGQNVTFRCDPISEHNRLYWYRQTLGQGPEFLTYFQNEAQLEKSRLLSDRFSAERPKGSFSTLEIQRTEQGDSAMYLCASSHNGLKYFGPGTRLTVT.

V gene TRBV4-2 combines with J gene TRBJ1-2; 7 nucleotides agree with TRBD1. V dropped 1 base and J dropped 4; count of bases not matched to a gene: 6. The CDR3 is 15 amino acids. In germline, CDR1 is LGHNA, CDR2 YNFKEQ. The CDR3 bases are TGTGCCAGCAGCCAAGCGAGCCAGGGGGGCTATGGCTACACCTTC. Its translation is CASSQASQGGYGYTF.

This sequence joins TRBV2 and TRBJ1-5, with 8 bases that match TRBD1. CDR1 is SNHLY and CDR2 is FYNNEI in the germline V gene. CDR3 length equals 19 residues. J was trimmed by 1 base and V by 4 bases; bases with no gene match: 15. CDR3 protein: CASSGMTGDPGISNQPQHF. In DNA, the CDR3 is TGTGCCAGCAGTGGAATGACAGGGGACCCGGGTATAAGCAATCAGCCCCAGCATTTT. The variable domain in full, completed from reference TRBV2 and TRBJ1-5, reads EPEVTQTPSHQVTQMGQEVILRCVPISNHLYFYWYRQILGQKVEFLVSFYNNEISEKSEIFDDQFSVERPDGSNFTLKIRSTKLEDSAMYFCASSGMTGDPGISNQPQHFGDGTRLSIL.

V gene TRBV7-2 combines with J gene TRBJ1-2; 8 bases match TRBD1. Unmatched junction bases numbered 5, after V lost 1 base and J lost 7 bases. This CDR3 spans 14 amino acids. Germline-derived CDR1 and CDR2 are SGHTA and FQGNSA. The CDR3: CASSLDRGFRGYTF. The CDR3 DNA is TGTGCCAGCAGCTTAGACAGGGGGTTTCGTGGCTACACCTTC.